Detailed here is one T cell receptor (beta chain). Positively selected for CCR7, the CD45RO-negative cells used as naive CD8 cells excluded terminally differentiated effector memory CD45RA+ cells. These data are taken from a study of shared clonotypes between healthy human individuals. DNA at 200 ng, roughly 30,000 T cell genomes, went into sorted-subset replicate PCRs. Generated by immunoSEQ multiplex PCR, the TCRdb table keeps only in-frame clones and is missing some. Of about 1.9 million clones listed, 85% to 95% are singletons. The CDR3 loop spans 16 amino acids. V was pared by 2 bases and J by 6 bases, with 8 bases of the junction left unmatched. Germline V gene data show CDR1 as SGHVS and CDR2 as FNYEAQ.

The origin of this receptor is a man aged 18 to 29 in good health. Some clones in this sample may be carry-over from other donors' samples. This sequence joins TRBV7-6 and TRBJ2-1; TRBD2 matches at 9 bases. Sequenced material: naive CD8+ T cells from PBMCs. The CDR3 DNA reads TGTGCCAGCAGCTTAATTGAAGCGGGAGGTGGCAATGAGCAGTTCTTC. Protein sequence: CASSLIEAGGGNEQFF.